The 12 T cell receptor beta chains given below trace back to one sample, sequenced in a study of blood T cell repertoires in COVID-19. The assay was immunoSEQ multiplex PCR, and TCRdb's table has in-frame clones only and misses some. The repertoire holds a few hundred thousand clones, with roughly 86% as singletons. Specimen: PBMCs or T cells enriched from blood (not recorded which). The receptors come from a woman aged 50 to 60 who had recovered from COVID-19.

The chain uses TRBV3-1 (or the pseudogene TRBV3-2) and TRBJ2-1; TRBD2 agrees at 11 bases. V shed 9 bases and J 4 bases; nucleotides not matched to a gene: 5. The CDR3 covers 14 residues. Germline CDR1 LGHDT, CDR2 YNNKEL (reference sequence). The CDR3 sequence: CASGLAGRYNEQFF. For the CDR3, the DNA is TGTGCCAGTGGACTAGCGGGTCGTTACAATGAGCAGTTCTTC.

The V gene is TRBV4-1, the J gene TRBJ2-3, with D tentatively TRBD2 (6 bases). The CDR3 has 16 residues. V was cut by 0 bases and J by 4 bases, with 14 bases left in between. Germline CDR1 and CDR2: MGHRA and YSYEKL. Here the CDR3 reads CASSQDDPGAADTQYF. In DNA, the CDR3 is TGCGCCAGCAGCCAAGATGATCCGGGAGCGGCAGATACGCAGTATTTT.

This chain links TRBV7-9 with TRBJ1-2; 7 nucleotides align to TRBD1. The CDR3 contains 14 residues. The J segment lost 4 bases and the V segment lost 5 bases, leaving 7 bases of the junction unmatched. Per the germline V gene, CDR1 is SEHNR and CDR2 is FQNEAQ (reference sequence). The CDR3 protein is CASSQGQVIYGYTF. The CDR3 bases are TGTGCCAGCAGCCAAGGACAGGTGATCTATGGCTACACCTTC.

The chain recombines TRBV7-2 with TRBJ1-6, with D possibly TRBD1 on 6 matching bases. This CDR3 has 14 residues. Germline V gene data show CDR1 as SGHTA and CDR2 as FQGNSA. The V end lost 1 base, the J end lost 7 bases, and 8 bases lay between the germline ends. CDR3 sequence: CASSLEGGNSPLHF. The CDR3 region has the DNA TGTGCCAGCAGCTTAGAAGGGGGAAATTCACCCCTCCACTTT.

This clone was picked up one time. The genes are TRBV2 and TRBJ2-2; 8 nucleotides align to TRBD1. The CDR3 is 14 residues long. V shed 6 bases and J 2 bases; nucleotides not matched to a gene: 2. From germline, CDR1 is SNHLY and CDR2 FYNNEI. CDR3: CASSGTGNTGELFF. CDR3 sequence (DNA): TGTGCCAGCAGCGGGACAGGTAACACCGGGGAGCTGTTTTTT.

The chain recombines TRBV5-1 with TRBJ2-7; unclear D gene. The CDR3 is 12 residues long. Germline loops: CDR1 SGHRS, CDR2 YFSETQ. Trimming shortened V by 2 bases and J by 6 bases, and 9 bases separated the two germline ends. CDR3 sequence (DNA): TGCGCCAGCAGCTTCGGTAAGAGCGAGCAGTACTTC. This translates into CASSFGKSEQYF.

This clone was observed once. The CDR3 DNA is TGTGCCACCAGTGACATAACCGGGAGTGAAGCTTTCTTT. Residues: CATSDITGSEAFF. The rearrangement uses TRBV24-1 and TRBJ1-1; D not certain. The CDR3 loop spans 13 amino acids. Germline CDR1 KGHDR, CDR2 SFDVKD. Trimming took off 4 bases at V and 7 bases at J, with 12 bases between the two ends.

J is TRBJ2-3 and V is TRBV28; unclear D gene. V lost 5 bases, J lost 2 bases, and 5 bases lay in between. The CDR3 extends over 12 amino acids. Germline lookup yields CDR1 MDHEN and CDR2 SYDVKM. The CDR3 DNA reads TGTGCCAGCAGTACATTCACAGATACGCAGTATTTT. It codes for CASSTFTDTQYF.

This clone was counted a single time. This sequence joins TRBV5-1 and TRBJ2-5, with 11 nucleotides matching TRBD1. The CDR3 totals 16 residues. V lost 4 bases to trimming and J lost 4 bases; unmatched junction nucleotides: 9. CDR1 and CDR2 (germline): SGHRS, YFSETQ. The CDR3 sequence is CASSLSPGTGGETQYF. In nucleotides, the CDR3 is TGCGCCAGCAGCCTAAGTCCCGGGACAGGGGGAGAGACCCAGTACTTC. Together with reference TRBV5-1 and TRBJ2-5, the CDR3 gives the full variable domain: KAGVTQTPRYLIKTRGQQVTLSCSPISGHRSVSWYQQTPGQGLQFLFEYFSETQRNKGNFPGRFSGRQFSNSRSEMNVSTLELGDSALYLCASSLSPGTGGETQYFGPGTRLLVL.

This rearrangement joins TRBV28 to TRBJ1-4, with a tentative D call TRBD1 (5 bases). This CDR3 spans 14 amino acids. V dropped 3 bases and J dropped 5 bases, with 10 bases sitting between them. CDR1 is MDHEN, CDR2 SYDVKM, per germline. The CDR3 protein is CASSFPGNNEKLFF. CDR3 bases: TGTGCCAGCAGTTTTCCAGGGAACAATGAAAAACTGTTTTTT. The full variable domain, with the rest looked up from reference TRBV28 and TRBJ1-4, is DVKVTQSSRYLVKRTGEKVFLECVQDMDHENMFWYRQDPGLGLRLIYFSYDVKMKEKGDIPEGYSVSREKKERFSLILESASTNQTSMYLCASSFPGNNEKLFFGSGTQLSVL.

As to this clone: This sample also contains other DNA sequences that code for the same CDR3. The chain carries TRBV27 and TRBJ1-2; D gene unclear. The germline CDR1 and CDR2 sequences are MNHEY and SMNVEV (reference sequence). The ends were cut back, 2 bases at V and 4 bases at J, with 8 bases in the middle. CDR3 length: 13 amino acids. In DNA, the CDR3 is TGTGCCAGCAGTTTACGGGTTGGCTATGGCTACACCTTC. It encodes CASSLRVGYGYTF.

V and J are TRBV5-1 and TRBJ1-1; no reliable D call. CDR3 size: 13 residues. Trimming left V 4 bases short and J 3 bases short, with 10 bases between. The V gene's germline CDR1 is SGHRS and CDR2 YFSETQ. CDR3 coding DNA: TGCGCCAGCAGCCCCTCGGGAGACACTGAAGCTTTCTTT. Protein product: CASSPSGDTEAFF.